This TCR beta chain was sequenced in a study of blood T cell repertoires in COVID-19. Study at large: Samples representing acute and convalescent COVID-19 were sourced from the United States, Italy and Spain. PBMCs, B-cell-depleted T cells, or T cells provided the cDNA or gDNA that made up the material.

The CDR3 has 13 residues. The V end lost 6 bases, the J end lost 3 bases, and 12 bases lay between the germline ends. The germline V gene has CDR1 SEHNR and CDR2 FQNEAQ (reference sequence). The repertoire was sequenced with immunoSEQ multiplex PCR; TCRdb's copy has only in-frame clones and lacks some. Of around 250,000 clones listed, around 80% are singletons. Sequencing was done on a sample of peripheral blood. The genes are TRBV7-9 and TRBJ2-7; D might be TRBD2 (5 bases). The TCR was taken from a man aged 40-49 years with active or convalescent COVID-19. This chain's CDR3 is CASRRESFYEQYF. The CDR3 region has the DNA TGTGCCAGCAGGAGGGAGAGCTTCTACGAGCAGTACTTC.